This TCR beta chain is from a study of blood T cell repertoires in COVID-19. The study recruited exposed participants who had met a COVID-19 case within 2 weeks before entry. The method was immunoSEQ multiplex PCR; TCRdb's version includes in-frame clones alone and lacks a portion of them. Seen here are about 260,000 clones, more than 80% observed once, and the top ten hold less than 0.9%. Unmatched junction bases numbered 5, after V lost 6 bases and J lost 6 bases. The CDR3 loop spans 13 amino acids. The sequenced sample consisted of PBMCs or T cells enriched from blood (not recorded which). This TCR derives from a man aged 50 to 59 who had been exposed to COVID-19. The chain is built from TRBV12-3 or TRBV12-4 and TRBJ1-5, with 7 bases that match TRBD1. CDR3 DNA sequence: TGTGCCAGCAGCCTCGACAGGGCTCAGCCCCAGCATTTT. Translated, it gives CASSLDRAQPQHF.